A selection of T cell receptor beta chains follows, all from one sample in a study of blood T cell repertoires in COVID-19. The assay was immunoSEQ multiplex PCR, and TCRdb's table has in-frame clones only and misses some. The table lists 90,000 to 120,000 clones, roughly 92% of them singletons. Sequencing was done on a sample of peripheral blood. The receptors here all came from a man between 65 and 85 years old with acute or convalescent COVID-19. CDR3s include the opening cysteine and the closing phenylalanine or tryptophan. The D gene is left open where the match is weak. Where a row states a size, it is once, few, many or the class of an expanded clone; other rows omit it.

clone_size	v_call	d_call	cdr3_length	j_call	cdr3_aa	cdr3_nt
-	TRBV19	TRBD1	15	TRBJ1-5	CASTIGGAGNQPQHF	TGTGCCAGTACCATAGGGGGCGCGGGAAATCAGCCCCAGCATTTT
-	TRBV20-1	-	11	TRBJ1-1	CSARVQVEAFF	TGCAGTGCTAGAGTCCAGGTTGAAGCTTTCTTT
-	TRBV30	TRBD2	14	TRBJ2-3	CACPLAGGIDTQYF	TGTGCCTGCCCTCTAGCGGGGGGAATAGATACGCAGTATTTT
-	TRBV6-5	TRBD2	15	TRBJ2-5	CASSAALARKETQYF	TGTGCCAGCAGCGCCGCACTAGCGAGAAAAGAGACCCAGTACTTC
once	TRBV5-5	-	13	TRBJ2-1	CASSAGLYNEQFF	TGTGCCAGCAGCGCGGGACTGTACAATGAGCAGTTCTTC
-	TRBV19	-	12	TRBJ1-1	CATVSRDTEAFF	TGTGCCACCGTCTCGCGGGACACTGAAGCTTTCTTT
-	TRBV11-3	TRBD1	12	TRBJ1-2	CASSLGTGNYTF	TGTGCCAGCAGCTTAGGGACAGGGAACTACACCTTC
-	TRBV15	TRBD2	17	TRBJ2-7	CATSRDSSGTPPYEQYF	TGTGCCACCAGCAGAGATTCTAGCGGGACTCCCCCCTACGAGCAGTACTTC
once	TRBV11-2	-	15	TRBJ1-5	CASSLLGRVGQPQHF	TGTGCCAGCAGCCTCTTGGGCAGGGTAGGTCAGCCCCAGCATTTT
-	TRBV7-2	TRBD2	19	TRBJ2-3	CASTRGLAGGYTSTDTQYF	TGTGCCAGCACCCGGGGACTAGCGGGAGGATATACTAGCACAGATACGCAGTATTTT
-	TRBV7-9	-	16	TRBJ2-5	CASSLNVGGTQETQYF	TGTGCCAGCAGCTTAAACGTCGGGGGGACACAAGAGACCCAGTACTTC
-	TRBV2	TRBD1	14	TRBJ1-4	CATDPGQGGEKLFF	TGTGCCACCGACCCGGGACAGGGAGGAGAAAAACTGTTTTTT
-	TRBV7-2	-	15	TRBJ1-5	CASSFSGQINQPQHF	TGTGCCAGCAGCTTTTCGGGACAAATAAATCAGCCCCAGCATTTT
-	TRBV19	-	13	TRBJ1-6	CASSTEGRSPLHF	TGTGCCAGTAGTACAGAGGGCAGGTCACCCCTCCACTTT
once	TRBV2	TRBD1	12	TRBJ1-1	CAGYKPGQRAFF	TGTGCCGGATATAAACCGGGACAGAGAGCTTTCTTT
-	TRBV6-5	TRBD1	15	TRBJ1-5	CASSYSTTGDQPQHF	TGTGCCAGCAGTTACTCGACTACAGGGGATCAGCCCCAGCATTTT
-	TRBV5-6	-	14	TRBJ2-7	CASSLAPGAREQYF	TGTGCCAGCAGCTTGGCCCCAGGGGCGCGAGAGCAGTACTTC
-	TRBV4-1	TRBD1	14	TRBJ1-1	CASSQRTGPTEAFF	TGCGCCAGCAGCCAAAGGACAGGGCCCACTGAAGCTTTCTTT
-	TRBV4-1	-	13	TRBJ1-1	CASSWVPGTEAFF	TGCGCCAGCAGCTGGGTCCCGGGAACTGAAGCTTTCTTT
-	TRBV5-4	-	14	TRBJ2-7	CASSGTGLDYEQYF	TGTGCCAGCAGCGGAACAGGGTTAGACTACGAGCAGTACTTC
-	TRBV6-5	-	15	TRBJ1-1	CASSINSGGRTEAFF	TGTGCCAGCAGCATTAACTCGGGGGGAAGGACTGAAGCTTTCTTT
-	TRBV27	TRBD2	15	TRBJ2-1	CASSLRASGRNEQFF	TGTGCCAGCAGTTTAAGGGCTAGCGGGAGGAATGAGCAGTTCTTC
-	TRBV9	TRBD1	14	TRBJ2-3	CASSRDRVMDTQYF	TGTGCCAGCAGCAGGGACAGGGTGATGGATACGCAGTATTTT
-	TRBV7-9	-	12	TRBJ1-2	CASSPMDNGYTF	TGTGCCAGCAGCCCTATGGACAATGGCTACACCTTC
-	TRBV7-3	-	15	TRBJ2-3	CASSFYRAETDTQYF	TGTGCCAGCAGCTTTTACAGGGCTGAAACAGATACGCAGTATTTT
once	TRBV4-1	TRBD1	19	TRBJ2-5	CASSQVVMMWEQGSETQYF	TGCGCCAGCAGCCAAGTTGTCATGATGTGGGAACAGGGGTCTGAGACCCAGTACTTC
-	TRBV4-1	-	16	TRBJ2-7	CASSQPGKSRSYEQYF	TGCGCCAGCAGCCAACCCGGGAAGTCCCGCTCCTACGAGCAGTACTTC
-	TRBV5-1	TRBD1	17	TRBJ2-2	CASSHWMGQGMVGELFF	TGCGCCAGCAGCCATTGGATGGGACAGGGGATGGTCGGGGAGCTGTTTTTT
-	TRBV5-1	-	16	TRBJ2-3	CASSLAPRGSTDTQYF	TGCGCCAGCAGCTTGGCCCCGAGAGGTAGCACAGATACGCAGTATTTT
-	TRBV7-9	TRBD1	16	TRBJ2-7	CASSRGPGQGSYEQYF	TGTGCCAGCAGTCGAGGACCGGGACAGGGGTCCTACGAGCAGTACTTC
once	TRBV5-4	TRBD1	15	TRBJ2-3	CASSRDRELADTQYF	TGTGCCAGCAGCCGGGACAGGGAGTTGGCAGATACGCAGTATTTT
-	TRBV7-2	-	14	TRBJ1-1	CASSLTGRGTEAFF	TGTGCCAGCAGCTTAACAGGGAGAGGCACTGAAGCTTTCTTT
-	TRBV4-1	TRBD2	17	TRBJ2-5	CASSPPGWGGVGKTQYF	TGCGCCAGCAGTCCCCCCGGGTGGGGGGGGGTTGGAAAGACCCAGTACTTC
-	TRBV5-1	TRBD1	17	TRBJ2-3	CASSLARTGAGTDTQYF	TGCGCCAGCAGCTTGGCCCGGACAGGGGCAGGCACAGATACGCAGTATTTT
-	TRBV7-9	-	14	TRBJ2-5	CASSSAPRGETQYF	TGTGCCAGCAGCTCTGCCCCTCGGGGAGAGACCCAGTACTTC
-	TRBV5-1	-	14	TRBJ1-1	CASSLGGAFTEAFF	TGCGCCAGCAGCTTAGGGGGGGCTTTCACTGAAGCTTTCTTT
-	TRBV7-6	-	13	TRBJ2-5	CASSFLSQETQYF	TGTGCCAGCAGCTTTCTGTCCCAAGAGACCCAGTACTTC
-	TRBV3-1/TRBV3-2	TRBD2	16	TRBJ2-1	CASSQGTSGSRIEQFF	TGTGCCAGCAGCCAAGGGACTAGCGGGAGCCGGATTGAGCAGTTCTTC
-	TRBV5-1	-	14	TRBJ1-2	CASSLGTIPYGYTF	TGCGCCAGCAGCTTGGGGACAATACCTTATGGCTACACCTTC
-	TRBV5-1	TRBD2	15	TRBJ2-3	CASSPRGGAADTQYF	TGCGCCAGCAGTCCTCGCGGGGGGGCAGCAGATACGCAGTATTTT
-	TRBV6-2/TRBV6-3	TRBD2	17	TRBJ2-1	CASSYRVGLAGGYEQFF	TGTGCCAGCAGTTACAGGGTCGGACTAGCGGGGGGTTATGAGCAGTTCTTC
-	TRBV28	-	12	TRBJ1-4	CASSLIGEKLFF	TGTGCCAGCAGTTTAATCGGGGAAAAACTGTTTTTT
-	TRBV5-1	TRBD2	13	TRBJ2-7	CASSLAGVEEQYF	TGCGCCAGCAGCTTAGCGGGAGTTGAGGAGCAGTACTTC
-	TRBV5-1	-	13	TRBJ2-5	CASSLVGQETQYF	TGCGCCAGCAGCTTGGTCGGCCAAGAGACCCAGTACTTC
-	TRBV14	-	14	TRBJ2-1	CASSRGRLLGEQFF	TGTGCCAGCAGCCGGGGGCGCCTTCTAGGGGAGCAGTTCTTC
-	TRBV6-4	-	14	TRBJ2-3	CASSDSGAADTQYF	TGTGCCAGCAGTGACTCGGGGGCAGCGGATACGCAGTATTTT
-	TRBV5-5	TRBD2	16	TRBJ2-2	CASSLRGTSGLGELFF	TGTGCCAGCAGCTTGAGAGGGACTAGCGGGCTCGGGGAGCTGTTTTTT
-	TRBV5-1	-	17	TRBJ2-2	CASSLSVSRGLVGELFF	TGCGCCAGCAGCCTCTCGGTCTCGCGGGGTCTCGTCGGGGAGCTGTTTTTT